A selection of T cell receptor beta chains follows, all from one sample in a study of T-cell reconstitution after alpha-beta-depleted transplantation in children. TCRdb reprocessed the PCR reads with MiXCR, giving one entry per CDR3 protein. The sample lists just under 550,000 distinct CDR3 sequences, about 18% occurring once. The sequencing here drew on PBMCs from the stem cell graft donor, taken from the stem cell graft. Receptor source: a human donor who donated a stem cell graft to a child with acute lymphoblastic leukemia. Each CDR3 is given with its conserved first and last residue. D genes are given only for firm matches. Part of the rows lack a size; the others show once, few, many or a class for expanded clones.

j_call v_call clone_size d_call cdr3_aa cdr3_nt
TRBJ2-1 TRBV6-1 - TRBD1 CASRGQGVRSYNEQFF TGTGCCAGCAGAGGGCAGGGGGTTAGGTCCTACAATGAGCAGTTCTTC
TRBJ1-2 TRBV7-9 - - CASSLVAETEATYGYTF TGTGCCAGCAGCTTAGTGGCGGAGACCGAGGCCACCTATGGCTACACCTTC
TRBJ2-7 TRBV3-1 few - CASSQDDPGDEQYF TGTGCCAGCAGCCAAGATGATCCGGGAGACGAGCAGTACTTC
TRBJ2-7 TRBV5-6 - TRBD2 CASSLKLAGWTYEQYF TGTGCCAGCAGCTTGAAACTAGCGGGATGGACCTACGAGCAGTACTTC
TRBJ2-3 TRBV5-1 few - CASSLEGLNTDTQYF TGCGCCAGCAGCTTGGAGGGCTTGAACACAGATACGCAGTATTTT
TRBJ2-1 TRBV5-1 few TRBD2 CASSLASGRAYEQFF TGCGCCAGCAGCTTGGCTAGCGGGAGGGCTTATGAGCAGTTCTTC
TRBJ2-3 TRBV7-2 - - CASSLFSVANTDTQYF TGTGCCAGCAGTCTATTTTCCGTTGCCAACACAGATACGCAGTATTTT
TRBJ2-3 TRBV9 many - CASSGPPVTDTQYF TGTGCCAGCAGCGGACCCCCCGTCACAGATACGCAGTATTTT
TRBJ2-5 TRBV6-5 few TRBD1 CASSYTGGSLETQYF TGTGCCAGCAGTTACACAGGGGGCTCCTTGGAGACCCAGTACTTC
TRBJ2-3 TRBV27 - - CASSLGPLLAQYF TGTGCCAGCAGTTTAGGGCCCCTCTTGGCGCAGTATTTT
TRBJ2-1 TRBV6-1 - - CASSERVDSTDEQFF TGTGCCAGCAGTGAAAGAGTGGACTCTACAGATGAGCAGTTCTTC
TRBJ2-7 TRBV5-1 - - CASSRGREYEQYF TGCGCCAGCAGCAGGGGACGGGAATACGAGCAGTACTTC
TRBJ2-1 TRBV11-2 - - CASSTTRDSANEQFF TGTGCCAGCAGCACAACCAGGGACTCGGCCAATGAGCAGTTCTTC
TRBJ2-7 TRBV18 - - CASSPLGGLAYEQYF TGTGCCAGCTCACCACTGGGGGGTTTAGCCTACGAGCAGTACTTC
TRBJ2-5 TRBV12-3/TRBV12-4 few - CASSYKGWEQKETQYF TGTGCCAGCAGCTACAAAGGGTGGGAGCAGAAAGAGACCCAGTACTTC
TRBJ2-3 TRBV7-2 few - CASSSRLLSDTQYF TGTGCCAGCAGCTCCCGTCTCCTGTCGGATACGCAGTATTTT
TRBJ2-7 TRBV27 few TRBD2 CASSYGLAAIGEQYF TGTGCCAGCAGTTACGGACTAGCGGCGATTGGGGAGCAGTACTTC